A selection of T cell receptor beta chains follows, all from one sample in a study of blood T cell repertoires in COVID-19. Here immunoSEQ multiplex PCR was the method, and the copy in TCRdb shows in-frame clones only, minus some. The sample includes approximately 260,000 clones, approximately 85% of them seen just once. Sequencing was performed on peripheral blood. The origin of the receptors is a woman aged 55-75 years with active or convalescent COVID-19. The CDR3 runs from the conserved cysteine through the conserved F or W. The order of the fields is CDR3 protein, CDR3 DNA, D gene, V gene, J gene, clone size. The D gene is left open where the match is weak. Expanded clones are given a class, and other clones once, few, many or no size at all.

cdr3_aa: CASSFTGVPGGYTF; cdr3_nt: TGTGCCAGCAGCTTCACAGGGGTGCCCGGGGGCTACACCTTC; d_call: TRBD1; v_call: TRBV5-8; j_call: TRBJ1-2; clone_size: .
cdr3_aa: CASWGRGVGTEAFF; cdr3_nt: TGTGCCAGCTGGGGTCGGGGAGTGGGCACTGAAGCTTTCTTT; d_call: .; v_call: TRBV6-5; j_call: TRBJ1-1; clone_size: .
cdr3_aa: CATLDRGSGEAFF; cdr3_nt: TGTGCCACCCTAGACAGGGGCAGTGGTGAAGCTTTCTTT; d_call: TRBD1; v_call: TRBV19; j_call: TRBJ1-1; clone_size: .
cdr3_aa: CASSLGEAVQVTQYF; cdr3_nt: TGTGCCAGCAGCTTGGGTGAAGCGGTCCAAGTGACCCAGTACTTC; d_call: .; v_call: TRBV7-2; j_call: TRBJ2-5; clone_size: .
cdr3_aa: CASSLQDTGELFF; cdr3_nt: TGTGCCAGCAGCCTACAGGACACCGGGGAGCTGTTTTTT; d_call: .; v_call: TRBV7-9; j_call: TRBJ2-2; clone_size: .
cdr3_aa: CASSPSSYNEQFF; cdr3_nt: TGTGCCAGCAGCCCTAGCTCCTACAATGAGCAGTTCTTC; d_call: .; v_call: TRBV11-3; j_call: TRBJ2-1; clone_size: .
cdr3_aa: CASSQPLRTDEKLFF; cdr3_nt: TGTGCCAGCAGCCAACCTCTTCGGACAGATGAAAAACTGTTTTTT; d_call: .; v_call: TRBV3-1/TRBV3-2; j_call: TRBJ1-4; clone_size: .
cdr3_aa: CASSRGTFPQETQYF; cdr3_nt: TGTGCCAGCAGCCGTGGGACTTTCCCCCAGGAGACCCAGTACTTC; d_call: .; v_call: TRBV3-1/TRBV3-2; j_call: TRBJ2-5; clone_size: .
cdr3_aa: CASSPRGRGGLGYTF; cdr3_nt: TGTGCCAGCAGCCCACGAGGTCGGGGGGGTCTTGGCTACACCTTC; d_call: .; v_call: TRBV9; j_call: TRBJ1-2; clone_size: .
cdr3_aa: CASSPGWQKLFF; cdr3_nt: TGTGCCAGCAGCCCGGGGTGGCAAAAACTGTTTTTT; d_call: .; v_call: TRBV7-2; j_call: TRBJ1-4; clone_size: .
cdr3_aa: CASTPSGVVIYGYTF; cdr3_nt: TGTGCCAGCACCCCATCGGGGGTCGTAATCTATGGCTACACCTTC; d_call: .; v_call: TRBV7-2; j_call: TRBJ1-2; clone_size: once
cdr3_aa: CASSVQGNTEAFF; cdr3_nt: TGTGCCAGCAGTGTACAGGGAAACACTGAAGCTTTCTTT; d_call: .; v_call: TRBV6-1; j_call: TRBJ1-1; clone_size: .
cdr3_aa: CASSLTRGLVGELFF; cdr3_nt: TGCGCCAGCAGCTTGACCAGGGGGCTGGTCGGGGAGCTGTTTTTT; d_call: TRBD1; v_call: TRBV5-1; j_call: TRBJ2-2; clone_size: .
cdr3_aa: CASSLGGTGNEQFF; cdr3_nt: TGTGCCAGCAGCTTAGGGGGGACAGGCAATGAGCAGTTCTTC; d_call: TRBD1; v_call: TRBV7-2; j_call: TRBJ2-1; clone_size: .
cdr3_aa: CASSPNKGGDTQYF; cdr3_nt: TGTGCCAGCAGCCCCAACAAAGGGGGAGATACGCAGTATTTT; d_call: .; v_call: TRBV9; j_call: TRBJ2-3; clone_size: .
cdr3_aa: CASSLRGPGVDNSPLHF; cdr3_nt: TGTGCCAGCAGCTTAAGGGGCCCGGGGGTTGACAATTCACCCCTCCACTTT; d_call: .; v_call: TRBV7-8; j_call: TRBJ1-6; clone_size: few
cdr3_aa: CASSQDPGVLNTEAFF; cdr3_nt: TGCGCCAGCAGCCAAGACCCGGGGGTCCTGAACACTGAAGCTTTCTTT; d_call: .; v_call: TRBV4-1; j_call: TRBJ1-1; clone_size: .
cdr3_aa: CASSNTGIGFEKLFF; cdr3_nt: TGTGCCAGCAGCAACACAGGGATAGGCTTTGAAAAACTGTTTTTT; d_call: .; v_call: TRBV7-9; j_call: TRBJ1-4; clone_size: .
cdr3_aa: CSASIEIEQFF; cdr3_nt: TGCAGTGCTAGTATTGAGATTGAGCAGTTCTTC; d_call: .; v_call: TRBV20-1; j_call: TRBJ2-1; clone_size: .
cdr3_aa: CASRDSSNTEAFF; cdr3_nt: TGTGCCAGCCGCGACAGCTCGAACACTGAAGCTTTCTTT; d_call: .; v_call: TRBV6-5; j_call: TRBJ1-1; clone_size: .